This T cell receptor (beta chain) was obtained from a study of siplizumab effects on memory and regulatory T cells (dated by TCRdb to about 2019). Regarding the study in general: The effect of the anti-CD2 antibody siplizumab on alloreactive T-cell subsets was examined in allogeneic mixed lymphocyte reactions constructed from human PBMCs. General conclusions and limits of the study: Sequences below about 10^-5 frequency were poorly captured, so only a minor fraction of alloreactive clones could be mapped to unstimulated subsets. The cumulative frequency of alloreactive sequences that could be traced back to unstimulated CD4+ memory T cells was significantly reduced by siplizumab. Of the alloreactive CD4+ clones that could be mapped, the Treg-derived share averaged approximately 67% with siplizumab compared with about 25% in control reactions. Roughly 80-95% of proliferating CD4+ or CD8+ clones could not be assigned a naive or memory phenotype. Greater diversity appeared to be present in unstimulated naive T cells than in memory T cells, and a substantial contribution to the alloresponse seemed to be made by naive cells. The suppressive function of proliferating Tregs from siplizumab cultures was not functionally confirmed.

The germline V gene yields SGHTA for CDR1 and FQGNSA for CDR2. Compared with germline, V lacks 3 bases and J lacks 8 bases; bases without a gene match: 6. From the cysteine through the phenylalanine, the CDR3 covers 14 amino acids. Just the 42-base CDR3 DNA is kept, in frame starting at base 1. Libraries were prepared through the immunoSEQ multiplex PCR assay. About 10^5 TCR templates per sample were assayed by the deep sequencing platform. Genomic DNA extracted from sorted T cells was used for TCRbeta CDR3 sequencing. The original methods were these. The R programming language was used for the clonal analysis of the TCRbeta CDR3 data. Comparing unstimulated samples against CFSE-low samples taken after the reaction was how alloreactive CD4+ and CD8+ clones were defined. Alloreactive CD4+ clones were assigned to regulatory or non-regulatory origin by matching sequences to sorted unstimulated Treg and non-Treg repertoires. Imported from immuneACCESS, the table was reduced by TCRdb to in-frame sequences with V and J called. These copies leave out some clones; in studies compared against another copy, an unresolved V gene accounts for under half, and the cause of the remainder is not known. Clone size and V and J calls were adopted from that table, with D and trimming inferred from the DNA. The sample table records around 99,000 clones; about 91% of these occur just once. Together, the top ten hold about 0.7% of the sample.

Sorted unstimulated T cells and proliferating T cells recovered from mixed lymphocyte reactions were subjected to TCRbeta CDR3 sequencing. Fresh whole blood from fewer than twelve HLA-typed healthy donors was used to isolate PBMCs. Unstimulated CD4+ regulatory T cells were FACS-sorted to map the origin of alloreactive clones. Of note for this clone: This receptor's antigen is unknown. No per-base quality is available; no much larger clone lies one base away.

The rearrangement combines TRBV7-2 with TRBJ2-1; TRBD1 aligns with 8 central bases. This TCR came from a human donor in good health. Source material: Tregs sorted from blood. The sequence in DNA is TGTGCCAGCAGCTTCAGTTCAGGGGGCTATGAGCAGTTCTTC. Its coded protein is CASSFSSGGYEQFF. Joined to the reference TRBV7-2 and TRBJ2-1 proteins, this CDR3 gives the full variable domain: GAGVSQSPSNKVTEKGKDVELRCDPISGHTALYWYRQSLGQGLEFLIYFQGNSAPDKSGLPSDRFSAERTGGSVSTLTIQRTQQEDSAVYLCASSFSSGGYEQFFGPGTRLTVL.